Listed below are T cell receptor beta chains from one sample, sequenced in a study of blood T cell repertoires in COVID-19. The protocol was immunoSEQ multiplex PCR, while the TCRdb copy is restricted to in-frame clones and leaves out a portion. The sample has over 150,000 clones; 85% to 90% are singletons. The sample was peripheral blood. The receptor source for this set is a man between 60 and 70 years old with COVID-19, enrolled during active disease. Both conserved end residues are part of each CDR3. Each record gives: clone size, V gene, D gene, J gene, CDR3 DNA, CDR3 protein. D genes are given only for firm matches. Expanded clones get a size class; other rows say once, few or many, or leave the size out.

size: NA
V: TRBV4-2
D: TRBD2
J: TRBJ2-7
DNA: TGTGCCAGCAGCCAAGAAGGCGCTAGCGGGAGGTACGAGCAGTACTTC
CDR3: CASSQEGASGRYEQYF

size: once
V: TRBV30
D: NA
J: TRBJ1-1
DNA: TGTGCCTGGAGCCTTCAGGGCGACACTGAAGCTTTCTTT
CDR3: CAWSLQGDTEAFF

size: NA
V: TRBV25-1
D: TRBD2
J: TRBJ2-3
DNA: TGTGCCAGCAGTCAACCTGGGGCTAGCGGGGGGCTAGATACGCAGTATTTT
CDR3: CASSQPGASGGLDTQYF

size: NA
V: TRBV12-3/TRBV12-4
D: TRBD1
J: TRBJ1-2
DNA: TGTGCCACCGGCAAACAGGGGGCACGAGGCTACACCTTC
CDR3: CATGKQGARGYTF

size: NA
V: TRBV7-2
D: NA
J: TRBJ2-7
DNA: TGTGCCAGCAGGGTTTACACGAACTCCTACGAGCAGTACTTC
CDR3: CASRVYTNSYEQYF

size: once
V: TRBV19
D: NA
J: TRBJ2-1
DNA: TGTGCCAGTAGTCCTTGGGACAGCGGAGGGGGTGAGCAGTTCTTC
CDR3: CASSPWDSGGGEQFF

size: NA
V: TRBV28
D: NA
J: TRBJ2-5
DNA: TGTGCCAGCAGTTTATCGGGTGGAGAGACCCAGTACTTC
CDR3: CASSLSGGETQYF

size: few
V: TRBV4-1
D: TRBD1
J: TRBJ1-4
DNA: TGCGCCAGCAGGGATGGGACAGGGAGGAGGGAAAATGAAAAACTGTTTTTT
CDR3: CASRDGTGRRENEKLFF

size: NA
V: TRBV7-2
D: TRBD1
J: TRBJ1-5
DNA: TGTGCCAGCAGTCCACAGGGGAATCAGCCCCAGCATTTT
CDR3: CASSPQGNQPQHF

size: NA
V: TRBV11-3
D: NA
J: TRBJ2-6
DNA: TGTGCCAGCAGCTTAGATCGGAGGCTTGACTCTGGGGCCAACGTCCTGACTTTC
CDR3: CASSLDRRLDSGANVLTF

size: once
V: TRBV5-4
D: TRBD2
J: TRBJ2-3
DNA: TGTGCCAGCAGCTTGGTCGCCAGCGGGGGGGCCGCAGATACGCAGTATTTT
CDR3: CASSLVASGGAADTQYF

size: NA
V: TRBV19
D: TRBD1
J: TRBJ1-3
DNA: TGTGCCAGTAGTATCCTCTGGACAGGGGCTGGAAACACCATATATTTT
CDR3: CASSILWTGAGNTIYF

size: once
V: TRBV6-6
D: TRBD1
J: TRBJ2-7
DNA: TGTGCCAGCAGCCCCCCCGGGACAGGCTCCTACGAGCAGTACTTC
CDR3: CASSPPGTGSYEQYF

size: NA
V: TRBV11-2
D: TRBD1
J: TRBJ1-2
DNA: TGTGCCAGCAGCTTAACAGGGGGTGCCGGGAGCTACACCTTC
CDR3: CASSLTGGAGSYTF

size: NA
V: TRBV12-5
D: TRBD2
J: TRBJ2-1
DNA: TGTGCTAGTAACAGCGGGAGCTCCTACAATGAGCAGTTCTTC
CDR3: CASNSGSSYNEQFF

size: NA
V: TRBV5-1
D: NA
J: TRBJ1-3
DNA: TGCGCCAGCAGCTTGGCAGGGTCTGGAAACACCATATATTTT
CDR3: CASSLAGSGNTIYF

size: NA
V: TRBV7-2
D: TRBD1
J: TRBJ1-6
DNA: TGTGCCAGCAGCACCCGGACAGGGGAGAATTCACCCCTCCACTTT
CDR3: CASSTRTGENSPLHF

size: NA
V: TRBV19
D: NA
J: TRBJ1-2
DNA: TGTGCCAGTAGTGAGCTCTATGGCTACACCTTC
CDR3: CASSELYGYTF

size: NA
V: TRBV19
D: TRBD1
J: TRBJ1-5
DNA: TGTGCCACCCGGGACAGGGGCCATTCTAGCAATCAGCCCCAGCATTTT
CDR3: CATRDRGHSSNQPQHF

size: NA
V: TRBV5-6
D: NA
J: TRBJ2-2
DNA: TGTGCCAGCAGTGACGGGACACTGAACACCGGGGAGCTGTTTTTT
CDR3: CASSDGTLNTGELFF

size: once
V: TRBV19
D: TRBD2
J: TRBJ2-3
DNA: TGTGCCAGTAAGGATAGCGGGGCAAGCACAGATACGCAGTATTTT
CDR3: CASKDSGASTDTQYF

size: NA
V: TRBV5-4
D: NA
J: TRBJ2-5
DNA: TGTGCCAGCAGCTCAACCTCCGCGGGGGGACAGTCCTACAAGGGGACCCAGTACTTC
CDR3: CASSSTSAGGQSYKGTQYF

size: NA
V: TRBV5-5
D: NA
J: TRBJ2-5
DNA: TGTGCCAGCAGCTTCGCGGGTGGGGAGACCCAGTACTTC
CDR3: CASSFAGGETQYF

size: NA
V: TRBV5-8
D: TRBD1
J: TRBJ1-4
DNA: TGTGCCAGCAGCCTATGGACAGGACTTAATGAAAAACTGTTTTTT
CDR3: CASSLWTGLNEKLFF

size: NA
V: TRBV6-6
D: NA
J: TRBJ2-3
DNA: TGTGCCAGCAGTTACTCCGTAGTAGAGACAGATACGCAGTATTTT
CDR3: CASSYSVVETDTQYF

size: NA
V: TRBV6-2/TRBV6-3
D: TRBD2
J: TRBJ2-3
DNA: TGTGCCAGCAGTTCCTGGAGCGGGATCAACTACGAGGGGCAGTATTTT
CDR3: CASSSWSGINYEGQYF

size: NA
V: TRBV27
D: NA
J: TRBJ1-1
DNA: TGTGCCAGCAGTTTAGAAAGCTACACTGAAGCTTTCTTT
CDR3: CASSLESYTEAFF

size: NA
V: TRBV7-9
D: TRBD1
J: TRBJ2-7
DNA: TGTGCCAGCAGCACAGGGGGCAGCGAGCAGTACTTC
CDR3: CASSTGGSEQYF

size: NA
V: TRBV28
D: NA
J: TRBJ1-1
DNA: TGTGCCAGCCGTCTCAGACAGGCGCCCCTGGGGAACACTGAAGCTTTCTTT
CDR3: CASRLRQAPLGNTEAFF

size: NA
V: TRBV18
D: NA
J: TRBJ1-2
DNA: TGTGCCAGCTCACCGCGGGACCTTACTAACTATGGCTACACCTTC
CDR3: CASSPRDLTNYGYTF

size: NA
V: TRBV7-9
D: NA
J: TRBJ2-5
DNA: TGTGCCAGCAGCCTAACGGGTTCCTGGGTTAGCGAGACCCAGTACTTC
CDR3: CASSLTGSWVSETQYF

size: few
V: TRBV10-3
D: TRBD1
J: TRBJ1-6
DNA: TGTGCCATCAGTGAGTCCGGCAGGGGGCAGGTAGGATCACCCCTCCACTTT
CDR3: CAISESGRGQVGSPLHF

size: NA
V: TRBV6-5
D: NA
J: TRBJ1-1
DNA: TGTGCCAGCAGTTACTACCTCACCGGCGGGGAAGCTTTCTTT
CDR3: CASSYYLTGGEAFF

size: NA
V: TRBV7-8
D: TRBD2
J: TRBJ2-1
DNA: TGTGCCAGCAGCTCCCAGCGGGGGGGAGGGAATGAGCAGTTCTTC
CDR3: CASSSQRGGGNEQFF

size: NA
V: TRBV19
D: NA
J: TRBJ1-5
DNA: TGTGCCAGTAGGGGGGCGCCTTATAGCAATCAGCCCCAGCATTTT
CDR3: CASRGAPYSNQPQHF

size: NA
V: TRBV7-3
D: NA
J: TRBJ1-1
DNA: TGTGCCAGCAGCTTAAGAGGGTCCACTGAAGCTTTCTTT
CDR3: CASSLRGSTEAFF

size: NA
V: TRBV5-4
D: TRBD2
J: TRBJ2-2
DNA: TGTGCCAGCAGCTTGGGACTAGCGGGACTGACCGGGGAGCTGTTTTTT
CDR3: CASSLGLAGLTGELFF

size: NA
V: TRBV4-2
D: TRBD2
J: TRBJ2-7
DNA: TGTGCCAGCAGCCAAGCGTCGGGACTAGGGGGCTACGAGCAGTACTTC
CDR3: CASSQASGLGGYEQYF

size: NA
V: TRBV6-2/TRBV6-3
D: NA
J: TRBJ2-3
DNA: TGTGCCAGCAGTTACACTCGTCGGACATTCACAGATACGCAGTATTTT
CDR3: CASSYTRRTFTDTQYF

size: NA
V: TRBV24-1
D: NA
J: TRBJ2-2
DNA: TGTGCCACCAGGGATCAAGGGCAGGGTGGCGCCGGGGAGCTGTTTTTT
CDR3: CATRDQGQGGAGELFF

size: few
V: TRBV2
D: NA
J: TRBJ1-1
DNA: TGTGCCAGCAGTAACTTCAACGGGGCTGAAGCTTTCTTT
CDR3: CASSNFNGAEAFF

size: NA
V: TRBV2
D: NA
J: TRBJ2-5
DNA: TGTGCCAGCAGCCGTTGGACAGACCCGCAAGAGACCCAGTACTTC
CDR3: CASSRWTDPQETQYF

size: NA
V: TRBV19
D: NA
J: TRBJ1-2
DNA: TGTGCCAGTAGTCGTAACAGGGATTACTATGGCTACACCTTC
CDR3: CASSRNRDYYGYTF

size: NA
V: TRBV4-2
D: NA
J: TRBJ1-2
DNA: TGTGCCAGCAGCCAAAGACAGGATGATAATAGTGGCTACACCTTC
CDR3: CASSQRQDDNSGYTF

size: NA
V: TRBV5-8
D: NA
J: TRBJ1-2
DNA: TGTGCCAGCAGCACTTTCGGGGGGGGAACCTCGTCTTATGGCTACACCTTC
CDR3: CASSTFGGGTSSYGYTF

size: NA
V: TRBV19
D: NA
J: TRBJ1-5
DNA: TGTGCCAGTAGTAAGGAGGGTAGCAATCAGCCCCAGCATTTT
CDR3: CASSKEGSNQPQHF

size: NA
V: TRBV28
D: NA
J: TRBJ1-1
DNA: TGTGCCAGCAGGGACTCGGCATCCTTGAACACTGAAGCTTTCTTT
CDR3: CASRDSASLNTEAFF

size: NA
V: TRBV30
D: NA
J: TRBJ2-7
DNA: TGTGCCTGGAGTGCCAGGAGGCCTACCTACGAGCAGTACTTC
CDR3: CAWSARRPTYEQYF

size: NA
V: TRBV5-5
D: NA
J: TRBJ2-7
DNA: TGTGCCAGCAGCTATAGTCTTTTCTACGAGCAGTACTTC
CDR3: CASSYSLFYEQYF

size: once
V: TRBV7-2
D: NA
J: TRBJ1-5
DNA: TGTGCCAGCAGCTTCGGGACATCGGTAAATCAGCCCCAGCATTTT
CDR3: CASSFGTSVNQPQHF

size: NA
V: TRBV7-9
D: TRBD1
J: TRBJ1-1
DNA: TGTGCCAGCAGATTACAGGGGGCCATGAACACTGAAGCTTTCTTT
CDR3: CASRLQGAMNTEAFF

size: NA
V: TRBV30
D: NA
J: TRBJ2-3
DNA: TGTGCCTGGATGCGGGCTTCAGATACGCAGTATTTT
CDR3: CAWMRASDTQYF

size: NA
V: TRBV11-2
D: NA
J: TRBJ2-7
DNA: TGTGCCAGCAGCTCACTGGCGGGAAGGGAGCAGTACTTC
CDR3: CASSSLAGREQYF

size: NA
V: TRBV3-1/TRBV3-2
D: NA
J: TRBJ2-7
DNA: TGTGCCAGCAGCCCCCCTCCAGAGCGAGACGGCGAGCAGTACTTC
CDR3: CASSPPPERDGEQYF

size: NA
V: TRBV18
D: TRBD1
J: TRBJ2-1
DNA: TGTGCCAGCTCACCCGGGACAGGTCTCAATGAGCAGTTCTTC
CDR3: CASSPGTGLNEQFF

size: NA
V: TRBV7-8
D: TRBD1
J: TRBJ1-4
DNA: TGTGCCAGCAGCTTTGCCAGTTGGTCAGGGGGTGAAAAACTGTTTTTT
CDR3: CASSFASWSGGEKLFF

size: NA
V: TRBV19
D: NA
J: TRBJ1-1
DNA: TGTGCCAGTAGTAACCAGGGGAACACTGAAGCTTTCTTT
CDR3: CASSNQGNTEAFF